This TCR beta chain was identified in a study of T cell responses to AZD1222 COVID-19 vaccine. Whole-study findings and limits: As reported, nearly half of all spike-specific TCRs target variant regions that are unmutated. Sampling that yielded the repertoires occurred only after the peak T cell response. Baseline seropositives among AZD1222 recipients totaled only 5 to 7. Increased Spike-specific TCR breadth and depth were observed after two AZD1222 doses.

This table comes from immunoSEQ multiplex PCR, and its TCRdb copy is limited to in-frame clones, with some not included. The sample lists around 130,000 clones; more than 80% were seen once. On this clone itself: Its antigen is currently unknown.

V dropped 5 bases and J dropped 3 bases, with 8 bases sitting between them. CDR3 size: 12 residues. Germline-derived CDR1 and CDR2 are SEHNR and FQNEAQ (reference sequence). The clonotype comes from an adult who received the MenACWY meningococcal vaccine as a control. The J gene is TRBJ2-7, the V gene TRBV7-9; D gene unclear. Sequences were derived from peripheral blood, sampled 28 days after the second dose of the MenACWY control vaccine. The CDR3 spells CASSEQLYEQYF. DNA for the CDR3: TGTGCCAGCAGCGAGCAGCTCTACGAGCAGTACTTC.